This T cell receptor beta chain appears in the sequencing data of a study of blood T cell repertoires in COVID-19. Study-wide background: Sites in the United States, Italy and Spain provided acute and convalescent COVID-19 samples. Nucleic acid was either cDNA or gDNA, and it came from T cells, B-cell-depleted T cells, or PBMCs.

Original analysis: How many nucleated cells were present was estimated from reference gene primer amplification. Profiling relied on immunoSEQ multiplex PCR, and the TCRdb table lists in-frame clones only, not all of them. D and trimming come from the DNA, and the V and J calls and clone size come from that table. The data show roughly 100,000 clones, approximately 85% seen once. This clone was observed a handful of times. CDR3 length: 14 amino acids. Germline lookup yields CDR1 MNHEY and CDR2 SMNVEV (reference sequence). Trimming pared 3 bases from V and 3 bases from J, leaving 11 bases between. The TCR was taken from a man in his forties or fifties with active or convalescent COVID-19. This sequence joins TRBV27 and TRBJ1-2, with TRBD1 as a possible D gene (5 bases). Input material: peripheral blood. CDR3 DNA sequence: TGTGCCAGCAGTTTGGTCGGGGGAGACTATGGCTACACCTTC. Amino acid sequence: CASSLVGGDYGYTF.